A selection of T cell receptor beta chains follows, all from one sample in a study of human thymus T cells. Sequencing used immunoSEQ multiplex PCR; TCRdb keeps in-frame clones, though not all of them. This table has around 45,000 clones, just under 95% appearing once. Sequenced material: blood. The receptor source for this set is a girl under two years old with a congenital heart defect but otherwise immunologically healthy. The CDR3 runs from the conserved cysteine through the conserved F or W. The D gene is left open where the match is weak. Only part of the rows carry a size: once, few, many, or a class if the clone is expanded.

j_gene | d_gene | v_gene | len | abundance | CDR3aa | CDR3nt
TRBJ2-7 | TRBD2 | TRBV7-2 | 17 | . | CASSLVGTSGSLYEQYF | TGTGCCAGCAGCTTAGTGGGGACTAGCGGGAGTTTGTACGAGCAGTACTTC
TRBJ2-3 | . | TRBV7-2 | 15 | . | CASSLWQTHTDTQYF | TGTGCCAGCAGCTTATGGCAGACCCACACAGATACGCAGTATTTT
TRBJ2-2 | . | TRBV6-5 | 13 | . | CASSLKVPGELFF | TGTGCCAGCAGTTTGAAGGTCCCCGGGGAGCTGTTTTTT
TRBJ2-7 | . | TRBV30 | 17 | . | CAWSVRHGWERVYEQYF | TGTGCCTGGAGTGTACGGCACGGGTGGGAGAGAGTCTACGAGCAGTACTTC
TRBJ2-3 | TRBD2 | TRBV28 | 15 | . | CASSLGGLGRDTQYF | TGTGCCAGCAGTTTAGGGGGACTAGGGAGGGATACGCAGTATTTT
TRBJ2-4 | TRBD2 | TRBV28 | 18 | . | CASSRPGTSGPRGNIQYF | TGTGCCAGCAGCCGACCGGGGACTAGCGGCCCCAGGGGAAACATTCAGTACTTC
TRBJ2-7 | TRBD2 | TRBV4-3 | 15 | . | CASSNRGGSSYEQYF | TGCGCCAGCAGCAATCGGGGGGGGAGCTCCTACGAGCAGTACTTC
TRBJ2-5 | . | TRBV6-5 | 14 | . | CASSRVPGQETQYF | TGTGCCAGCAGTCGGGTACCGGGGCAAGAGACCCAGTACTTC
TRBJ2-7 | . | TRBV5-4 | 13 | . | CASSLGPTYEQYF | TGTGCCAGCAGCCTGGGACCGACCTACGAGCAGTACTTC
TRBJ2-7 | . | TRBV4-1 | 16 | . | CASSQFLGTPLGEQYF | TGCGCCAGCAGCCAGTTCCTCGGGACCCCCTTGGGCGAGCAGTACTTC
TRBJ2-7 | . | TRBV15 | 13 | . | CATSYTGGYEQYF | TGTGCCACCAGTTATACTGGCGGATACGAGCAGTACTTC
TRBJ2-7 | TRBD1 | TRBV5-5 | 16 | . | CASSPRAGTGEVGQYF | TGTGCCAGCAGCCCCCGGGCGGGGACAGGGGAGGTAGGGCAGTACTTC
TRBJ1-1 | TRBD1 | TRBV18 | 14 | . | CASSRTGGNTEAFF | TGTGCCAGCTCACGGACAGGGGGGAACACTGAAGCTTTCTTT
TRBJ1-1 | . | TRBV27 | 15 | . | CASSLGGRARTEAFF | TGTGCCAGCAGTTTGGGTGGGAGGGCGCGGACTGAAGCTTTCTTT
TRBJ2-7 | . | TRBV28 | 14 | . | CASTRWGRIYEQYF | TGTGCCAGCACTCGGTGGGGAAGAATCTACGAGCAGTACTTC
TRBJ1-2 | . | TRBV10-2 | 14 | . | CASSLPPGSDGYTF | TGCGCCAGCAGCCTCCCCCCAGGGAGCGATGGCTACACCTTC
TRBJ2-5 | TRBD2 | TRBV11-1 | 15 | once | CASSSRLAGVETQYF | TGTGCCAGCAGCTCGCGACTAGCGGGAGTCGAGACCCAGTACTTC
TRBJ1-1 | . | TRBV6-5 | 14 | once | CASSSRQGSTEAFF | TGTGCCAGCAGTTCCCGGCAGGGAAGTACTGAAGCTTTCTTT
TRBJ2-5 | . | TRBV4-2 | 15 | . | CASSTPGKEKETQYF | TGTGCCAGCAGCACACCAGGGAAGGAGAAAGAGACCCAGTACTTC
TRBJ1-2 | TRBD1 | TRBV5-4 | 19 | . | CASSLIPGQGVRVDYGYTF | TGTGCCAGCAGCTTGATCCCGGGGCAGGGGGTTCGAGTGGACTATGGCTACACCTTC
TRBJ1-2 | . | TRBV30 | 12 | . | CAWSVLSNGYTF | TGTGCCTGGAGTGTCTTGTCAAATGGCTACACCTTC
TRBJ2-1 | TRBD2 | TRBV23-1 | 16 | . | CASTQGRTSSYNEQFF | TGCGCCAGCACCCAGGGTAGGACTAGCTCCTACAATGAGCAGTTCTTC
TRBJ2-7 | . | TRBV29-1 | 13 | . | CSVESGRSYEQYF | TGCAGCGTTGAATCGGGAAGGTCCTACGAGCAGTACTTC
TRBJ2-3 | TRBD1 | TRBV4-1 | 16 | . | CASSQERTGPTDTQYF | TGCGCCAGCAGCCAAGAGAGGACAGGGCCCACAGATACGCAGTATTTT
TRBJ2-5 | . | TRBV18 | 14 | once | CASSPAGQQETQYF | TGTGCCAGCTCACCCGCGGGACAGCAAGAGACCCAGTACTTC
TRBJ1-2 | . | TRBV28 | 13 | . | CASSLHGGGGYTF | TGTGCCAGCAGTTTACACGGGGGAGGCGGCTACACCTTC
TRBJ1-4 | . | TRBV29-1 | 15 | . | CSVEWAIGTYEKLFF | TGCAGCGTTGAGTGGGCAATTGGGACATATGAAAAACTGTTTTTT
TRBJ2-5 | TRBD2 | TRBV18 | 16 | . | CASSPWFAPGGETQYF | TGTGCCAGCTCACCCTGGTTCGCCCCGGGGGGAGAGACCCAGTACTTC
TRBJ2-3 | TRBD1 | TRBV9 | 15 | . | CASSVGTGSTDTQYF | TGTGCCAGCAGCGTCGGGACAGGGAGCACAGATACGCAGTATTTT
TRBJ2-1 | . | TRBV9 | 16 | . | CASSVGTSSTNNEQFF | TGTGCCAGCAGCGTTGGAACAAGTAGTACAAACAATGAGCAGTTCTTC
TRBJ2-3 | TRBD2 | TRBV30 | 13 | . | CAPPPGLSDTQYF | TGTGCCCCTCCCCCGGGACTAAGCGATACGCAGTATTTT
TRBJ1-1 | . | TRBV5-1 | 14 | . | CASSLGRGGTEAFF | TGCGCCAGCAGCTTGGGAAGAGGCGGGACTGAAGCTTTCTTT
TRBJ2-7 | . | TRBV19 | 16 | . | CASSSRRDGSSYEQYF | TGTGCCAGTAGTAGCCGCCGGGACGGTAGCTCCTACGAGCAGTACTTC
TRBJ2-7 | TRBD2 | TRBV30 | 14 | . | CAWRVAGGEYEQYF | TGTGCCTGGAGGGTAGCGGGAGGGGAGTACGAGCAGTACTTC
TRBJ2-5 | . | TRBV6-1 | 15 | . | CASSAHRTLVGTQYF | TGTGCCAGCAGTGCACATCGGACCCTCGTCGGGACCCAGTACTTC
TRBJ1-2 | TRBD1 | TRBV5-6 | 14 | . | CANRSTGGGKGYTF | TGTGCCAACAGATCTACAGGGGGCGGAAAGGGCTACACCTTC
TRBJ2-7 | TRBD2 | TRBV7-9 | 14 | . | CASSLQREGYEQYF | TGTGCCAGCAGTCTTCAGCGGGAGGGTTACGAGCAGTACTTC
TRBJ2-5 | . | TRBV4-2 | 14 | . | CASSQETSFETQYF | TGTGCCAGCAGCCAGGAAACTAGCTTCGAGACCCAGTACTTC
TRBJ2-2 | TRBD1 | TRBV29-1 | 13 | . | CSARTGESGELFF | TGCAGCGCTAGGACAGGGGAATCCGGGGAGCTGTTTTTT
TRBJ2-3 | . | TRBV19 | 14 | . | CASSISASTDTQYF | TGTGCCAGTAGTATCTCGGCAAGCACAGATACGCAGTATTTT
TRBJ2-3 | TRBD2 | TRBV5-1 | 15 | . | CASSFSSGRLDTQYF | TGCGCCAGCAGCTTTTCTAGCGGGAGATTAGATACGCAGTATTTT
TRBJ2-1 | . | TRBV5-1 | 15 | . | CASSWGTYGSNEQFF | TGCGCCAGCAGCTGGGGGACCTACGGGTCCAATGAGCAGTTCTTC
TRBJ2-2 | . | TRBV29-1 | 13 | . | CSVPDRNTGELFF | TGCAGCGTTCCGGACAGAAACACCGGGGAGCTGTTTTTT
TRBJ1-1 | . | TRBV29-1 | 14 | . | CSVGQTPMNTEAFF | TGCAGCGTTGGGCAGACCCCTATGAACACTGAAGCTTTCTTT
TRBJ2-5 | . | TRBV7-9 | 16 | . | CASSRIYDRLQETQYF | TGTGCCAGCAGCCGAATCTACGACAGGTTACAAGAGACCCAGTACTTC
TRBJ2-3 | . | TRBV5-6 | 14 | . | CASSLNGFPDTQYF | TGTGCCAGCAGCTTGAATGGTTTCCCAGATACGCAGTATTTT
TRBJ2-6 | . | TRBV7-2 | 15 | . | CASSLWHSGANVLTF | TGTGCCAGCAGCTTGTGGCACTCTGGGGCCAACGTCCTGACTTTC
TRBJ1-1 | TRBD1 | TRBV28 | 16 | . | CASSLGVTGLGPEAFF | TGTGCCAGCAGCCTAGGGGTGACAGGGTTGGGGCCTGAAGCTTTCTTT
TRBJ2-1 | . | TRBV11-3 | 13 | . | CASSLGPVNEQFF | TGTGCCAGCAGCTTAGGCCCAGTCAATGAGCAGTTCTTC
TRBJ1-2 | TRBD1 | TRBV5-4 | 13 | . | CASTLDRKYGYTF | TGTGCCAGCACCCTGGACAGGAAATATGGCTACACCTTC
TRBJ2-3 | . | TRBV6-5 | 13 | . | CASSSPPGVPQYF | TGTGCCAGCAGTTCCCCCCCAGGGGTCCCGCAGTATTTT
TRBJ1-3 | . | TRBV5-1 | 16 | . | CASSSYVQSSGNTIYF | TGCGCCAGCAGCTCGTATGTTCAGAGCTCTGGAAACACCATATATTTT
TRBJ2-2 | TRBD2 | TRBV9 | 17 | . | CASSGPGTSIYTGELFF | TGTGCCAGCAGCGGGCCCGGGACTAGCATCTACACCGGGGAGCTGTTTTTT
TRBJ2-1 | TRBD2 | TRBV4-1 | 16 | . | CASSQVIGLANNEQFF | TGCGCCAGCAGCCAAGTAATTGGACTAGCGAACAATGAGCAGTTCTTC
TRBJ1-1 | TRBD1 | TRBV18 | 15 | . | CASSSPGTGIPEAFF | TGTGCCAGCTCGTCACCCGGGACAGGGATACCTGAAGCTTTCTTT
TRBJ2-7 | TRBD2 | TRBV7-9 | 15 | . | CASSGGSRSSYEQYF | TGTGCCAGCAGTGGCGGGAGCAGGAGCTCCTACGAGCAGTACTTC
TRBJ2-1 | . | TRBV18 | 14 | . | CASSSRTSYNEQFF | TGTGCCAGCTCGTCTCGGACTTCCTACAATGAGCAGTTCTTC
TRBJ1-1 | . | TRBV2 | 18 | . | CASSEAFGEGARNTEAFF | TGTGCCAGCAGTGAAGCGTTTGGGGAGGGAGCAAGGAACACTGAAGCTTTCTTT
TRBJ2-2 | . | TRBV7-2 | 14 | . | CASSPQAGAGELFF | TGTGCCAGCAGCCCCCAGGCCGGGGCCGGGGAGCTGTTTTTT